This T cell receptor (beta chain) was observed in a study of identical twins. TCRdb itself ran the 5' RACE reads through MiXCR, one entry per CDR3 protein. The data hold under 900,000 distinct CDR3 sequences, with 10% to 15% observed a single time. This clonotype was picked up many times. CDR1 SGHRS and CDR2 YFSETQ come from the germline V gene. The CDR3 runs to 15 residues. Deletions cut 0 bases from V and 4 bases from J, with 10 bases between. These data were also reused for a study on yellow fever vaccine responses in identical twins.

V is TRBV5-1 and J is TRBJ2-2; D might be TRBD1 (5 bases). The TCR comes from a woman aged 18-29 years in good health. The sequencing input was PBMCs. The CDR3 nucleotides read TGCGCCAGCAGCTTGGATCTGGGGCCCACCGGGGAGCTGTTTTTT. It yields the protein CASSLDLGPTGELFF.